This is a list of T cell receptor beta chains from one sample in a study of blood T cell repertoires in COVID-19. The method was immunoSEQ multiplex PCR; TCRdb's version includes in-frame clones alone and lacks a portion of them. The sample holds approximately 340,000 clones, 90% to 95% seen once. Sequencing used PBMCs or T cells enriched from blood (not recorded which). The receptors derive from a woman aged 40 to 55 who had been exposed to COVID-19. Both conserved end residues are part of each CDR3. The D gene is left open where the match is weak. Rows may omit the clone size; those that give it use once, few, many or a size class.

TRBV5-1	TRBD2	-	TRBJ2-1	CASTRTGTSGRNEQFF	TGCGCCAGCACCAGAACCGGGACTAGCGGGAGGAATGAGCAGTTCTTC
TRBV18	TRBD2	-	TRBJ2-2	CASSAELAGLDTGELFF	TGTGCCAGCTCGGCGGAACTAGCGGGATTAGACACCGGGGAGCTGTTTTTT
TRBV18	TRBD1	-	TRBJ1-5	CASSLGQGYQPQHF	TGTGCCAGCTCTCTTGGACAGGGCTATCAGCCCCAGCATTTT
TRBV4-2	TRBD1	-	TRBJ2-1	CASSQDWDRGNEQFF	TGTGCCAGCAGCCAAGATTGGGACAGGGGGAATGAGCAGTTCTTC
TRBV6-2/TRBV6-3	TRBD1	-	TRBJ1-5	CASSYFGQGNQPQHF	TGTGCCAGCAGTTACTTCGGACAGGGCAATCAGCCCCAGCATTTT
TRBV7-8	TRBD1	-	TRBJ1-1	CASRAGGNTEAFF	TGTGCCAGCAGGGCAGGGGGGAACACTGAAGCTTTCTTT
TRBV30	TRBD1	-	TRBJ1-6	CAWSDRGHNSPLHF	TGTGCCTGGAGTGACAGGGGGCATAATTCACCCCTCCACTTT
TRBV19	TRBD2	-	TRBJ2-1	CASSLYSPWASGYNEQFF	TGTGCCAGTAGTCTATACTCCCCGTGGGCTAGCGGCTACAATGAGCAGTTCTTC
TRBV5-1	TRBD2	-	TRBJ2-1	CASSLGFGTSVEGSFF	TGCGCCAGCAGCCTCGGATTCGGGACTAGCGTCGAAGGCTCCTTCTTC
TRBV13	-	-	TRBJ2-2	CASSLDRNTGELFF	TGTGCCAGCAGCTTAGACAGGAACACCGGGGAGCTGTTTTTT
TRBV30	TRBD1	once	TRBJ1-2	CAWRVTYFLRTGGNYGYTF	TGTGCCTGGAGAGTAACCTACTTTTTACGGACAGGGGGGAACTATGGCTACACCTTC
TRBV11-3	TRBD1	-	TRBJ2-1	CASREGGGSNEQFF	TGTGCCAGCAGAGAAGGGGGCGGTTCAAATGAGCAGTTCTTC
TRBV3-1/TRBV3-2	TRBD1	-	TRBJ1-6	CASRKTGVNSPLHF	TGTGCCAGCAGAAAGACAGGGGTTAATTCACCCCTCCACTTT
TRBV19	-	-	TRBJ2-7	CASSIAPGLEGTYEQYF	TGTGCCAGTAGTATAGCTCCGGGACTTGAGGGGACCTACGAGCAGTACTTC
TRBV6-5	-	-	TRBJ2-3	CASTTLDLRVQYF	TGTGCCAGCACCACCCTGGACCTGAGGGTGCAGTATTTT
TRBV6-5	TRBD2	-	TRBJ2-5	CASSYGLAGEETQYF	TGTGCCAGCAGTTATGGACTAGCGGGAGAGGAGACCCAGTACTTC
TRBV11-2	-	-	TRBJ2-5	CASSFRGALETQYF	TGTGCCAGCAGTTTCCGGGGGGCCCTAGAGACCCAGTACTTC
TRBV14	-	-	TRBJ2-1	CASSQEEGRHEQFF	TGTGCCAGCAGCCAAGAAGAAGGGAGGCATGAGCAGTTCTTC
TRBV5-1	TRBD1	-	TRBJ2-3	CASSYPRDSPNTQYF	TGCGCCAGCAGCTATCCCCGGGACAGCCCTAATACGCAGTATTTT
TRBV5-1	TRBD2	-	TRBJ2-3	CASSQRLAGGQDTQYF	TGCGCCAGCAGCCAAAGACTAGCGGGGGGGCAAGATACGCAGTATTTT
TRBV9	TRBD1	-	TRBJ1-2	CASSVGDSPNYGYTF	TGTGCCAGCAGCGTAGGGGACAGCCCTAACTATGGCTACACCTTC
TRBV19	-	-	TRBJ1-4	CASSNRKPATNEKLFF	TGTGCCAGTAGTAACCGCAAGCCGGCAACTAATGAAAAACTGTTTTTT
TRBV4-1	TRBD1	few	TRBJ2-7	CASSLSDRGVSYEQYF	TGCGCCAGCAGCCTTTCAGACAGGGGGGTATCCTACGAGCAGTACTTC
TRBV5-6	TRBD1	-	TRBJ1-1	CASSLRQGGNTEAFF	TGTGCCAGCAGCTTGCGACAGGGGGGAAACACTGAAGCTTTCTTT
TRBV7-2	TRBD1	-	TRBJ1-2	CASSPGTGNRNYGYTF	TGTGCCAGCAGCCCCGGGACAGGGAACCGAAACTATGGCTACACCTTC
TRBV18	-	-	TRBJ1-5	CASSPPGTYNQPQHF	TGTGCCAGCTCACCACCGGGCACTTACAATCAGCCCCAGCATTTT
TRBV24-1	TRBD1	-	TRBJ1-4	CATSASPGTGDEKLFF	TGTGCCACCAGCGCCTCCCCCGGGACAGGGGATGAAAAACTGTTTTTT
TRBV4-2	TRBD2	once	TRBJ2-7	CASSSNSGDYEQYF	TGTGCCAGCAGCTCCAATAGCGGGGACTACGAGCAGTACTTC
TRBV3-1/TRBV3-2	-	-	TRBJ1-2	CASSQKGGYTF	TGTGCCAGCAGCCAAAAGGGGGGCTACACCTTC
TRBV7-2	-	-	TRBJ1-3	CASSLATVSGNTIYF	TGTGCCAGCAGCTTAGCGACAGTCTCTGGAAACACCATATATTTT
TRBV19	TRBD1	once	TRBJ2-5	CASSLRGQGEGETQYF	TGTGCCAGTAGCCTCAGGGGACAGGGTGAGGGTGAGACCCAGTACTTC